The TCR beta chain under discussion was sequenced for a study of post-analysis software for immune sequencing data. Study-wide background: Disease trajectories encompassed relapsing-remitting, secondary progressive and progressive-relapsing multiple sclerosis. General study findings and limits: Controls showed lower frequencies than patients for a handful of TRBV segments, and TRBV5-6, TRBV5-1 and TRBV20-1 were among these. Strong co-clustering by F measure linked samples that shared a preparation batch. Diversity measured as normalized Chao1 was significantly lower in multiple sclerosis patients than in controls.

The CDR3 sequence is 14 residues long. V lost 6 bases and J 0 bases, leaving 11 bases between the germline ends. TCR beta cDNA libraries included unique molecular identifiers. Starting from about 0.94 to 9.7 million T cells, the study yielded hundreds of thousands of cDNA molecules. Each CDR3 protein gets one entry after TCRdb re-called the PCR reads with MiXCR. The table lists 150,000 to 200,000 distinct CDR3 sequences, about 30% of them singletons. About this clonotype: Its antigen is as yet unknown.

The sequencing sample was made of blood. The TCR comes from a girl under 18 with multiple sclerosis. The chain couples TRBV12-3 or TRBV12-4 to TRBJ1-1; D is perhaps TRBD1 (5 bases). Here the CDR3 DNA reads TGTGCCAGCAGCCTAATGGGACTGAACACTGAAGCTTTCTTT. It specifies CASSLMGLNTEAFF.